The source of this T cell receptor beta chain is a study of cytomegalovirus exposure and HLA in healthy donors. About the research overall: Later, an analysis reported that the 120 or so validation repertoires had used the same platform as the approximately 680 first-cohort repertoires. Notes on the study in general: Investigators reported some 150 TCR beta chains as tied to cytomegalovirus. Researchers reported that a few CMV-associated chains were confirmed in vitro as CMV antigen-specific. Reports showed the classifier diagnosing cytomegalovirus status with high specificity and sensitivity.

This clone was picked up one time. Its antigen is not identified. Only in-frame clones appear in the TCRdb table, and some are missing; sequencing was by immunoSEQ multiplex PCR. The table shows 350,000 or so clones, with just over 85% occurring only once. Sequenced input: PBMCs. The source of this sequence is a woman between 18 and 29 years old in good health and CMV-seronegative.

The CDR3 nucleotides read TGTGCCAGCAGCTTGATTGGCAGTTCCTACGAGCAGTACTTC. The encoded protein is CASSLIGSSYEQYF. The chain couples TRBV5-4 to TRBJ2-7; D is unclear. V was cut by 1 base and J by 1 base, with 9 bases left in between. CDR3 length: 14 amino acids. Germline V gene data show CDR1 as SGHNT and CDR2 as YYREEE (reference sequence).